This T cell receptor beta chain was identified during a study of cytotoxic CD8 clonotypes in ibrutinib-treated CLL. Study at large: Partial response was seen in around 24 patients and complete response in 2; after median roughly 66 months, roughly 14 stayed remitted, approximately twelve progressed.

This CDR3 is built from 16 residues. Germline-derived CDR1 and CDR2 are LGHNA and YSLEER. V was shortened by 3 bases and J by 7 bases, with 20 bases between the two germline ends. The data were produced by immunoSEQ multiplex PCR, yet TCRdb's version contains in-frame clones alone and is incomplete. The sample includes fewer than 400,000 clones, about 64% seen only once; the top ten take roughly 6.3%. This clonotype originated in a human donor with chronic lymphocytic leukemia. The sample was PBMCs, taken after 36 months of ibrutinib treatment. The rearrangement links TRBV4-3 to TRBJ2-3; D remains ambiguous. DNA for the CDR3: TGCGCCAGCAGCCACGCCGGCCGGTCCCGAGTTCATACGCAGTATTTT. Protein product: CASSHAGRSRVHTQYF.